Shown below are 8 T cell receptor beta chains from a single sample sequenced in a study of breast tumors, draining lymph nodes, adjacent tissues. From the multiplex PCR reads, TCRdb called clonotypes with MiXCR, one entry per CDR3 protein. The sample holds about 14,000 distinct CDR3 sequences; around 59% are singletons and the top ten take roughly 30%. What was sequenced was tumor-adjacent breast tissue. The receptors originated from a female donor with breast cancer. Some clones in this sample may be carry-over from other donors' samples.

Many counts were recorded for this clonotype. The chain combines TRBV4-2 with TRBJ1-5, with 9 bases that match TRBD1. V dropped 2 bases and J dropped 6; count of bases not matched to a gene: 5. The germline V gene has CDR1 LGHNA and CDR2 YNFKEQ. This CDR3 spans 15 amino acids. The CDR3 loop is CASSQPGQGGQPQHF. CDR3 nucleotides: TGTGCCAGCAGCCAACCGGGACAGGGTGGTCAGCCCCAGCATTTT.

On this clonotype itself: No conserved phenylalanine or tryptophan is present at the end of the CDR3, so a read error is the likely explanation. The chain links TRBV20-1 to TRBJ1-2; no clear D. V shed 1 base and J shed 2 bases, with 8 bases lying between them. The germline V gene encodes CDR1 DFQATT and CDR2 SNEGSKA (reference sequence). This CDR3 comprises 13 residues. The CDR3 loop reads CSARVEMNYGYTL. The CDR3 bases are TGCAGTGCTAGAGTGGAGATGAACTATGGCTACACCCTC.

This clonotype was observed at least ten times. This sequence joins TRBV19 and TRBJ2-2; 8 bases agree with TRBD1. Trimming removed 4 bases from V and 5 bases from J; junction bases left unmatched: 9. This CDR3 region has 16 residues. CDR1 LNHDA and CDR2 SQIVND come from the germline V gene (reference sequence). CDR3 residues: CASSTTAGGRTGELFF. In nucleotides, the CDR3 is TGTGCCAGTAGTACGACCGCAGGGGGCAGGACCGGGGAGCTGTTTTTT.

This CDR3 reads CASSLDLTGYGYTF. CDR3 nucleotides: TGTGCCAGCAGCTTGGATCTAACCGGCTATGGCTACACCTTC. The chain is built from TRBV5-5 and TRBJ1-2; D is uncertain. CDR3 size: 14 residues. Germline CDR1 SGHKS, CDR2 YYEKEE (reference sequence). V was clipped by 0 bases and J by 4 bases, with 10 bases between them.

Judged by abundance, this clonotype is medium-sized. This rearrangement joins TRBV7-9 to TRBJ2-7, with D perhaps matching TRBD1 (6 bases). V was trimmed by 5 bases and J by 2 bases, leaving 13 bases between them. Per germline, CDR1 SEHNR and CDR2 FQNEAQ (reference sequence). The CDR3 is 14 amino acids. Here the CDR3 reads CASSPPGHPYEQYF. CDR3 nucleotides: TGTGCCAGCAGCCCTCCGGGACACCCCTACGAGCAGTACTTC.

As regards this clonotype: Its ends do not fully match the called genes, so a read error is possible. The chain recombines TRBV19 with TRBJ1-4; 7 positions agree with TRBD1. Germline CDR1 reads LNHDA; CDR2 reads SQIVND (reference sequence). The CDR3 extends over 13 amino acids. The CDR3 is CASTGTEWGKLVF. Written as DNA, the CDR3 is TGTGCCAGTACGGGGACAGAGTGGGGAAAACTGGTTTTT.

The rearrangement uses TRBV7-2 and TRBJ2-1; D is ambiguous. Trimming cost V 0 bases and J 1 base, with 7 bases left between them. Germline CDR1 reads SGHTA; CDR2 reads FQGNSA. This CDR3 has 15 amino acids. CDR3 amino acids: CASSLAKGSYNEQFF. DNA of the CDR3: TGTGCCAGCAGCTTAGCGAAGGGATCCTACAATGAGCAGTTCTTC.

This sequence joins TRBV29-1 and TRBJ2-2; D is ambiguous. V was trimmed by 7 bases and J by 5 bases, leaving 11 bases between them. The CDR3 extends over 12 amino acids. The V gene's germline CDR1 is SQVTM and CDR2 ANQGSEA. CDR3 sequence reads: CSGIETTGELFF. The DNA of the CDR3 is TGCAGCGGGATCGAGACAACCGGGGAGCTGTTTTTT.